These 20 T cell receptor beta chains originate from one sample sequenced in a study of read filtering for tumor transcriptome and immune sequencing. From around 0.4 ug of RNA, a library with molecular barcoded alpha/delta and beta/gamma adaptors was made. TCRdb processed the reads anew with MiXCR; each CDR3 protein has one entry. The sample consists of approximately 140,000 distinct CDR3 sequences, roughly 13% of them appearing once. Sequencing used a population of CD138-negative cells sorted from bone marrow. The receptors come from a donor over 35 with multiple myeloma.

This clonotype was seen a few times. The chain recombines TRBV29-1 with TRBJ2-3; D unclear. The CDR3 has 12 residues. V was pared by 3 bases and J by 4 bases, with 8 bases between. In germline, CDR1 is SQVTM, CDR2 ANQGSEA. The DNA for the CDR3 is TGCAGCGTTGATCTAGGAGCAGATACGCAGTATTTT. Protein product: CSVDLGADTQYF.

Ten or more counts support this clonotype. This sequence joins TRBV11-2 and TRBJ1-1, with a possible D match to TRBD1 (5 bases). V lost 6 bases and J 1 base, leaving 9 bases between the germline ends. This CDR3 region has 13 residues. CDR1 is SGHAT, CDR2 FQNNGV, per germline. The CDR3 is CASSFGANTEAFF. CDR3 DNA: TGTGCCAGCAGTTTTGGGGCGAACACTGAAGCTTTCTTT.

The sample holds many counts of this clonotype. The genes are TRBV29-1 and TRBJ1-5, with 8 bases identical to TRBD1. This CDR3 contains 13 residues. Trimming took 6 bases from V and 3 from J; bases not matched to a gene: 4. Germline CDR1 and CDR2: SQVTM and ANQGSEA. The CDR3 region is CSVAGGPNQPQHF. CDR3 sequence (DNA): TGCAGCGTCGCAGGGGGCCCCAATCAGCCCCAGCATTTT. Using reference TRBV29-1 and TRBJ1-5 for the parts outside the CDR3, the full variable domain is SAVISQKPSRDICQRGTSLTIQCQVDSQVTMMFWYRQQPGQSLTLIATANQGSEATYESGFVIDKFPISRPNLTFSTLTVSNMSPEDSSIYLCSVAGGPNQPQHFGDGTRLSIL.

This clonotype has at least ten counts. The chain uses TRBV10-3 and TRBJ2-1, with D perhaps matching TRBD2 (6 bases). CDR1 and CDR2 (germline): ENHRY, SYGVKD. The germline V and J ends were trimmed by 8 bases and 8 bases, with 19 bases remaining between them. CDR3 size: 14 residues. CDR3 amino acids: CAIGALTGLDEQFF. CDR3 nucleotide sequence: TGTGCCATCGGGGCTTTAACGGGACTGGATGAGCAGTTCTTC.

Note on this clonotype: Compared with germline, one end of the junction differs, possibly owing to a read error. This rearrangement joins TRBV7-9 to TRBJ2-1; 11 bases line up with TRBD1. CDR1 and CDR2 from the germline V gene are SEHNR and FQNEAQ (reference sequence). There are 16 residues in the CDR3. CDR3 protein: CASSPTGTGGYNEQFF. The CDR3 coding sequence is TGCGCCAGCAGCCCTACCGGGACAGGGGGATACAATGAGCAGTTCTTC. Full variable domain (remainder filled in from reference TRBV7-9 and TRBJ2-1): DTGVSQNPRHKITKRGQNVTFRCDPISEHNRLYWYRQTLGQGPEFLTYFQNEAQLEKSRLLSDRFSAERPKGSFSTLEIQRTEQGDSAMYLCASSPTGTGGYNEQFFGPGTRLTVL.

There are many counts of this clonotype. This CDR3 reads CASSIAASGPGELFF. CDR3 nucleotide sequence: TGTGCCAGTAGTATAGCCGCCTCGGGTCCCGGGGAGCTGTTTTTT. The chain combines TRBV19 with TRBJ2-2; D is uncertain. V lost 1 base to trimming and J lost 6 bases, with 12 bases between them. The germline gives CDR1 LNHDA, CDR2 SQIVND (reference sequence). The CDR3 totals 15 residues.

The table lists this clonotype with many counts. The rearrangement uses TRBV20-1 and TRBJ2-1, with 10 bases identical to TRBD2. The ends lost 0 bases at V and 4 bases at J; junction bases unmatched: 6. Germline V lookup: CDR1 DFQATT, CDR2 SNEGSKA (reference sequence). The CDR3 extends over 16 amino acids. CDR3 in amino acids: CSARDPLAGAYNEQFF. For the CDR3, the DNA is TGCAGTGCTAGAGATCCCCTAGCGGGGGCTTACAATGAGCAGTTCTTC.

The rearrangement links TRBV20-1 to TRBJ2-2, with D perhaps TRBD2 (6 bases). CDR1 is DFQATT, CDR2 SNEGSKA, per germline (reference sequence). Trimming took 3 bases from V and 7 from J, leaving 18 bases between them. This CDR3 spans 15 amino acids. CDR3 region: CSASSAGTPGGELFF. DNA for the CDR3: TGCAGTGCTAGCTCGGCGGGAACTCCAGGCGGGGAGCTGTTTTTT.

The chain carries TRBV6-2 or TRBV6-3 and TRBJ2-7; D perhaps matches TRBD1 (6 bases). The CDR3 loop spans 14 amino acids. V was shortened by 6 bases and J by 7 bases, with 19 bases between the two germline ends. Looked up from germline, CDR1 is MNHEY and CDR2 is SVGEGT. CDR3: CASRFDRTRREQYF. DNA for the CDR3: TGTGCCAGCAGATTCGACAGGACCCGCCGTGAGCAGTACTTC.

This clonotype came up many times. This CDR3 is CASSLSRGPNEKLFF. The CDR3 DNA reads as TGCGCCAGCAGCCTTTCCAGGGGACCTAATGAAAAACTGTTTTTT. The V gene is TRBV5-1, the J gene TRBJ1-4; possible D gene TRBD1, 6 bases. Trimming pared 4 bases from V and 3 bases from J, leaving 13 bases between. CDR3 length: 15 amino acids. CDR1 is SGHRS, CDR2 YFSETQ, per germline.

Worth noting for this clonotype: Possible read error: a much larger clone is one base away. The V gene is TRBV7-3, the J gene TRBJ2-3, with TRBD1 matching 10 bases. CDR3 length: 16 residues. CDR1 and CDR2 from the germline V gene are SGHTA and FQGTGA. The CDR3 coding sequence is TGTGCCAGCAGCAAGGGACAGGGGTTCGGCACAGATACGCGGTATTTT. As protein: CASSKGQGFGTDTRYF.

In this sample, this clonotype turned up many times. The J gene is TRBJ1-1, the V gene TRBV4-1; TRBD1 is a possible D gene (6 bases). Germline assignment: CDR1 MGHRA and CDR2 YSYEKL. V was trimmed by 0 bases and J by 5 bases, leaving 10 bases between them. The CDR3 spans 14 residues. In nucleotides, the CDR3 is TGCGCCAGCAGCCAAGATACAGGGAGGACTGAAGCTTTCTTT. Translated, it gives CASSQDTGRTEAFF.

In DNA form, the CDR3 reads TGTGCCAGCAGCTGGAGTTCTGGGGCCAACGTCCTGACTTTC. Its translation is CASSWSSGANVLTF. The rearrangement uses TRBV5-6 and TRBJ2-6; D call uncertain. The CDR3 runs to 14 residues. Germline V gene data show CDR1 as SGHDT and CDR2 as YYEEEE. The V end lost 3 bases, the J end lost 1 base, and 5 bases lay between the germline ends.

This clonotype has a count of ten or more. CDR3 sequence: CASSPWTSGRDNEQFF. The DNA of the CDR3 is TGCGCCAGCAGCCCCTGGACTAGCGGGAGGGACAATGAGCAGTTCTTC. The chain recombines TRBV5-1 with TRBJ2-1; 15 bases align to TRBD2. J gave up 5 bases and V 4 bases, and 4 bases lay outside the gene matches. This CDR3 region has 16 residues. Germline CDR1 and CDR2: SGHRS and YFSETQ.

The table lists this clonotype with many counts. The chain joins TRBV18 to TRBJ2-1; the D gene could be TRBD1 or TRBD2 (5 bases each). Germline V gene data show CDR1 as KGHSH and CDR2 as LQKENI. Trimming left V 6 bases short and J 5 bases short, with 14 bases between. The CDR3 spans 14 residues. CDR3 nucleotide sequence: TGTGCCAGCTCCGGTTGGGGGTTCGACAATGAGCAGTTCTTC. Residues: CASSGWGFDNEQFF.

This clonotype showed up many times. In DNA form, the CDR3 reads TGTGCCAGCAGACTACTAGCGGGAGGCACAGATACGCAGTATTTT. The encoded protein is CASRLLAGGTDTQYF. This chain links TRBV6-2 or TRBV6-3 with TRBJ2-3, with 11 bases aligning to TRBD2. Germline CDR1 and CDR2: MNHEY and SVGEGT. The J segment lost 1 base and the V segment lost 6 bases, leaving 3 bases of the junction unmatched. The CDR3 consists of 15 residues.

The table lists this clonotype with many counts. The V and J genes are TRBV4-1 and TRBJ1-5; D is ambiguous. The length of the CDR3 is 14 residues. The germline V gene encodes CDR1 MGHRA and CDR2 YSYEKL. With 0 bases removed from V and 5 bases from J, the gap between germline ends came to 8 bases. CDR3 residues: CASSQDEVDQPQHF. The CDR3 DNA follows: TGCGCCAGCAGCCAAGATGAAGTGGATCAGCCCCAGCATTTT.

This clonotype appeared a few times. The J gene is TRBJ1-1, the V gene TRBV7-6, with a weak D call TRBD1 (6 bases). Germline loops: CDR1 SGHVS, CDR2 FNYEAQ. This CDR3 region has 18 residues. Trimming cost V 4 bases and J 0 bases, with 21 bases left between them. CDR3 region: CASSSQIRRDTMNTEAFF. CDR3 DNA: TGTGCCAGCAGCTCACAAATCCGCCGGGACACGATGAACACTGAAGCTTTCTTT.

The chain couples TRBV19 to TRBJ1-4; 7 bases agree with TRBD1. Germline CDR1 is LNHDA and CDR2 is SQIVND (reference sequence). With V trimmed by 5 bases and J by 5 bases, 8 bases remained unmatched. This CDR3 has 15 amino acids. CDR3 sequence (DNA): TGTGCCAGTAGTTTTTTAGGGACAGAGAATGAAAAACTGTTTTTT. Residues: CASSFLGTENEKLFF.

This clonotype was counted at least ten times. The rearrangement links TRBV6-1 to TRBJ1-5; tentatively, D is TRBD1 (5 bases). Germline V gene sequence: CDR1 MNHNS, CDR2 SASEGT. The CDR3 runs to 16 residues. V lost 4 bases, J lost 2 bases, and 15 bases lay in between. Written as DNA, the CDR3 is TGTGCCAGCAGTGCCGGGCAGGGCTGGCGCAATCAGCCCCAGCATTTT. Amino acids: CASSAGQGWRNQPQHF.